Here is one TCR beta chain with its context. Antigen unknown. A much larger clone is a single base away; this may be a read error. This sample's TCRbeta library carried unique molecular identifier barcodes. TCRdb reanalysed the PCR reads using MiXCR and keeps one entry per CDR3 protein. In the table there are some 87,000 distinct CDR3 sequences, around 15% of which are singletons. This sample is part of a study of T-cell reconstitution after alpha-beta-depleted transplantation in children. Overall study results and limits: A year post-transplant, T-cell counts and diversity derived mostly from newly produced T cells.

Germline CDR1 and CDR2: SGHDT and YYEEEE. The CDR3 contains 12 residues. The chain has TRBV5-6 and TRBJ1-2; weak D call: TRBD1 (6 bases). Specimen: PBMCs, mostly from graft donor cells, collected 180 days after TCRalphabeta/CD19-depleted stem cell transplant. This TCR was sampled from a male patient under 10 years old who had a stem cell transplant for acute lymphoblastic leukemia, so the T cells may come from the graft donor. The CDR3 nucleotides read TGTGCCAGCAGCTTGGGTAGGGGGGGCTTCACCTTC. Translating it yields CASSLGRGGFTF.